The 16 T cell receptor beta chains given below trace back to one sample, sequenced in a study of identical twins. From the 5' RACE reads, TCRdb called clonotypes with MiXCR, one entry per CDR3 protein. The sample carries around 530,000 distinct CDR3 sequences, around 15% recorded once. The sample was also linked to a second study, of yellow fever vaccine responses in identical twins.

The sample comprised CD4+ T cells sorted from blood. The receptors stem from a woman aged 18-29 years in good health.

This clonotype has ten or more counts. The chain recombines TRBV4-1 with TRBJ2-1; D unclear. There are 16 residues in the CDR3. Germline V gene lookup returns CDR1 MGHRA and CDR2 YSYEKL. Trimming stripped 2 bases from V and 2 bases from J, with 13 bases between. In DNA, the CDR3 is TGCGCCAGCAGCCAACTCGACGCCATAGCCTACAATGAGCAGTTCTTC. Its protein product is CASSQLDAIAYNEQFF.

The chain couples TRBV27 to TRBJ1-2, with TRBD1 matching over 10 bases. V was clipped by 3 bases and J by 5 bases; unmatched bases: 12. This CDR3 is 17 amino acids long. In germline, CDR1 is MNHEY, CDR2 SMNVEV (reference sequence). CDR3 bases: TGTGCCAGCAGTTTCGGGGGGGGACAGGGGACCCGGTATGGCTACACCTTC. Residues: CASSFGGGQGTRYGYTF.

CDR3 residues: CASSSKGGNTEAFF. The DNA for the CDR3 is TGTGCCAGCAGCTCCAAGGGAGGGAACACTGAAGCTTTCTTT. V usage is TRBV7-2 and J usage is TRBJ1-1, with D hard to call. With 4 bases removed from V and 1 base from J, the gap between germline ends came to 10 bases. The CDR3 loop spans 14 amino acids. The germline CDR1 and CDR2 sequences are SGHTA and FQGNSA.

This clonotype has a handful of counts. This chain joins TRBV7-2 and TRBJ1-5; D gene unclear. CDR1 is SGHTA, CDR2 FQGNSA, per germline. CDR3 size: 13 residues. Between the trimmed V and J ends, which lost 1 base and 7 bases, there was a span of 8 bases. The CDR3 DNA sequence: TGTGCCAGCAGCTTAGTAGCGGAGCAGCCCCAGCATTTT. It encodes CASSLVAEQPQHF. The full variable domain, its missing parts supplied by reference TRBV7-2 and TRBJ1-5, is GAGVSQSPSNKVTEKGKDVELRCDPISGHTALYWYRQSLGQGLEFLIYFQGNSAPDKSGLPSDRFSAERTGGSVSTLTIQRTQQEDSAVYLCASSLVAEQPQHFGDGTRLSIL.

This clonotype showed up just a few times. This chain joins TRBV7-7 and TRBJ2-1; 9 bases align to TRBD2. Germline values: CDR1 SSHAT, CDR2 FNYEAQ (reference sequence). This CDR3 has 18 residues. The junction had 13 bases not matched to a gene; V was cut back by 1 base and J by 6 bases. CDR3 amino acids: CASSLEGGSLAGFNEQFF. The DNA for the CDR3 is TGTGCCAGCAGCTTAGAAGGGGGAAGTCTAGCGGGGTTCAATGAGCAGTTCTTC.

The chain couples TRBV7-8 to TRBJ2-7; tentatively, D is TRBD1 (6 bases). This CDR3 comprises 16 residues. Trimming shortened V by 5 bases and J by 2 bases, and 19 bases separated the two germline ends. The germline V gene encodes CDR1 SGHVS and CDR2 FQNEAQ. The CDR3 nucleotides read TGTGCCAGCAGCCCCCACTACAGGGAGACCCCCTACGAGCAGTACGTC. Translating it yields CASSPHYRETPYEQYV.

This clonotype was recorded a few times. The gene calls are TRBV10-3 and TRBJ2-1, with 11 bases lining up with TRBD2. Trimming took 4 bases from V and 7 from J; bases not matched to a gene: 3. The CDR3 loop spans 14 amino acids. Germline V CDR1 and CDR2: ENHRY, SYGVKD. CDR3 coding DNA: TGTGCCATCAGTGCCAGACTAGCGGGAAATGAGCAGTTCTTC. It encodes CAISARLAGNEQFF.

The chain carries TRBV3-1 and TRBJ2-1; 9 bases are shared with TRBD2. The germline gives CDR1 LGHDT, CDR2 YNNKEL (reference sequence). The CDR3 contains 16 residues. V dropped 0 bases and J dropped 7; count of bases not matched to a gene: 7. Written as DNA, the CDR3 is TGTGCCAGCAGCCAAGATGTGGCGGGAGGGTGGAATGAGCAGTTCTTC. This encodes CASSQDVAGGWNEQFF.

This clonotype was detected a few times. The chain employs TRBV7-2 and TRBJ2-7; TRBD2 aligns across 7 bases. There are 15 residues in the CDR3. Unmatched junction bases numbered 4, after V lost 1 base and J lost 1 base. Per germline, CDR1 SGHTA and CDR2 FQGNSA. CDR3 residues: CASSLVAGASYEQYF. CDR3 nucleotides: TGTGCCAGCAGCTTAGTAGCGGGCGCATCCTACGAGCAGTACTTC. Using reference TRBV7-2 and TRBJ2-7 for the parts outside the CDR3, the full variable domain is GAGVSQSPSNKVTEKGKDVELRCDPISGHTALYWYRQSLGQGLEFLIYFQGNSAPDKSGLPSDRFSAERTGGSVSTLTIQRTQQEDSAVYLCASSLVAGASYEQYFGPGTRLTVT.

There are a few counts of this clonotype. The J gene is TRBJ2-2, the V gene TRBV19, with 9 bases fitting TRBD1. This CDR3 region has 15 residues. Germline V CDR1 and CDR2: LNHDA, SQIVND (reference sequence). J gave up 0 bases and V 7 bases, and 3 bases lay outside the gene matches. The CDR3 coding sequence is TGTGCCAGTATACAGGGGGCGACGAACACCGGGGAGCTGTTTTTT. The encoded protein is CASIQGATNTGELFF.

This clonotype was seen more than once but under ten times. The V and J genes are TRBV4-2 and TRBJ2-1; D possibly corresponds to TRBD2 (6 bases). Between the trimmed V and J ends, which lost 4 bases and 9 bases, there was a span of 19 bases. The CDR3 runs 15 residues. The germline V gene encodes CDR1 LGHNA and CDR2 YNFKEQ. The CDR3 loop is CASSPRFPGVGEQFF. CDR3 sequence (DNA): TGTGCCAGCAGCCCACGGTTCCCGGGAGTTGGTGAGCAGTTCTTC.

This clonotype was recorded a few times. The gene calls are TRBV9 and TRBJ2-2, with D possibly TRBD2 on 6 matching bases. Germline loops: CDR1 SGDLS, CDR2 YYNGEE. The V gene lost 3 bases and the J gene lost 5 bases, with 17 bases spanning the gap. The CDR3 is made up of 16 amino acids. The CDR3 sequence is CASSGGTHLGTGELFF. The CDR3 DNA reads TGTGCCAGCAGCGGCGGGACCCACCTTGGGACCGGGGAGCTGTTTTTT.

This clonotype was recorded a few times. J is TRBJ1-6 and V is TRBV10-3; D is ambiguous. The V end lost 11 bases, the J end lost 0 bases, and 14 bases lay between the germline ends. Germline V gene sequence: CDR1 ENHRY, CDR2 SYGVKD. The CDR3 has 15 amino acids. The CDR3 nucleotides read TGTGCCCTCGTGGGCGTGGTCTCCTATAATTCACCCCTCCACTTT. Amino acids: CALVGVVSYNSPLHF.

This clonotype was counted at least ten times. This chain connects TRBV5-1 to TRBJ1-2, with D maybe TRBD1 (5 bases). The germline gives CDR1 SGHRS, CDR2 YFSETQ. The CDR3 extends over 13 amino acids. Trimming left V 1 base short and J 3 bases short, with 7 bases between. This CDR3 is CASSLRQHYGYTF. The DNA for the CDR3 is TGCGCCAGCAGCTTGAGACAGCACTATGGCTACACCTTC.

This clonotype was observed at least ten times. The rearrangement uses TRBV5-1 and TRBJ2-3, with D possibly matching TRBD1 (6 bases). The CDR3 consists of 15 residues. V dropped 5 bases and J dropped 2 bases, with 15 bases sitting between them. The germline V gene has CDR1 SGHRS and CDR2 YFSETQ. As DNA, the CDR3 is TGCGCCAGCAGGGGGGACACCCACTACACAGATACGCAGTATTTT. Its translation is CASRGDTHYTDTQYF.

This clonotype was counted a few times. J is TRBJ2-1 and V is TRBV28, with no clear D. Trimming shortened V by 4 bases and J by 1 base, and 20 bases separated the two germline ends. Germline V gene data show CDR1 as MDHEN and CDR2 as SYDVKM. This CDR3 has 18 residues. In nucleotides, the CDR3 is TGTGCCAGCAGTTGGGTTCACGGTCCTTCCGGGTCCTACAATGAGCAGTTCTTC. This translates into CASSWVHGPSGSYNEQFF. Variable domain in full (rest from reference TRBV28 and TRBJ2-1): DVKVTQSSRYLVKRTGEKVFLECVQDMDHENMFWYRQDPGLGLRLIYFSYDVKMKEKGDIPEGYSVSREKKERFSLILESASTNQTSMYLCASSWVHGPSGSYNEQFFGPGTRLTVL.